This TCR beta chain was found in a study of T cells in localized non-small cell lung cancer. Findings of the study overall: Among the tissues sampled, uninvolved adjacent lung had the highest T cell clonality, above tumor.

The data were produced by immunoSEQ multiplex PCR, yet TCRdb's version contains in-frame clones alone and is incomplete. The sample records about 1,100 clones, 20% to 25% being singletons. This clone counts as large. Its antigen is not known. The source material was normal lung tissue next to the tumor, sampled before any cancer treatment. The receptor's source is a female donor of 60 years or more with stage I lung adenocarcinoma.

The CDR3 is CSVEDPLRTGELFF. The CDR3 DNA reads TGCAGCGTTGAAGATCCGCTGCGGACCGGGGAGCTGTTTTTT. The gene calls are TRBV29-1 and TRBJ2-2, with D hard to call. The V and J ends lost 0 bases and 5 bases respectively, with 10 bases between them. CDR1 is SQVTM and CDR2 is ANQGSEA in the germline V gene. The CDR3 has 14 amino acids.